The T cell receptor (beta chain) described here comes from a study of CD8+CD57+ T cells in acquired aplastic anemia. Study details: The sorted CD4+ and CD8+ cells yielded an average roughly 3 ug of DNA.

For CDR3 and TCR beta VDJ profiling, genomic DNA was the template used. TCRdb independently ran MiXCR on the reads; one entry per CDR3 protein. The data contain 180,000 or so distinct CDR3 sequences, approximately 45% of them singletons. Findings of the study overall: Common to patients and controls were roughly 30 CD8+ CDR3 sequences.

The count of this clonotype is one. The antigen is unknown. CDR3 length: 13 amino acids. Trimming took 0 bases from V and 0 from J, leaving 2 bases between them. Germline V lookup: CDR1 WNHNN, CDR2 SYGVQD (reference sequence). The specimen was sorted CD4+, CD8+, or CD8+CD57+ T cells (not recorded which) from PBMCs. V usage is TRBV10-1 and J usage is TRBJ1-2, with unresolved D. This sequence originates from a human donor in good health. The CDR3 reads CASSESSNYGYTF. As DNA, the CDR3 is TGCGCCAGCAGTGAGTCCTCTAACTATGGCTACACCTTC.